One and the same sample provided the 26 T cell receptor beta chains below, sequenced in a study of cytomegalovirus exposure and HLA in healthy donors. Researchers ran the PCR with 60 Vbeta and 13 Jbeta primers. Data came from immunoSEQ multiplex PCR; TCRdb stores just in-frame clones and leaves some out. The sample lists roughly 100,000 clones; 71% were seen once. Input material: PBMCs. These receptors came from a female donor in good health and CMV-seronegative.

This chain connects TRBV28 to TRBJ1-5, with a possible D match to TRBD1 (6 bases). The CDR3 covers 14 residues. Trimming left V 6 bases short and J 1 base short, with 10 bases between. Germline CDR1 is MDHEN and CDR2 is SYDVKM. The CDR3 spells CASRGHRSNQPQHF. Here the CDR3 DNA reads TGTGCCAGCAGGGGACACCGAAGCAATCAGCCCCAGCATTTT.

This chain connects TRBV19 to TRBJ1-2; D is ambiguous. V dropped 8 bases and J dropped 5 bases, with 9 bases sitting between them. The CDR3 has 11 amino acids. Germline V gives CDR1 LNHDA, CDR2 SQIVND (reference sequence). CDR3 DNA sequence: TGTGCCAGTCTTCAGGAATATGGCTACACCTTC. It is translated as CASLQEYGYTF.

The rearrangement joins TRBV29-1 to TRBJ1-2; 7 positions match TRBD1. The germline V gene encodes CDR1 SQVTM and CDR2 ANQGSEA. The CDR3 loop spans 14 amino acids. V lost 5 bases and J lost 3; bases outside the gene matches: 9. The CDR3 reads CSVRRQGSDYGYTF. CDR3 DNA: TGCAGCGTTCGACGACAGGGATCAGACTATGGCTACACCTTC. The variable domain in full, completed from reference TRBV29-1 and TRBJ1-2, reads SAVISQKPSRDICQRGTSLTIQCQVDSQVTMMFWYRQQPGQSLTLIATANQGSEATYESGFVIDKFPISRPNLTFSTLTVSNMSPEDSSIYLCSVRRQGSDYGYTFGSGTRLTVV.

The chain links TRBV28 to TRBJ1-2; a possible D gene is TRBD1 (5 bases). The germline V gene encodes CDR1 MDHEN and CDR2 SYDVKM. The CDR3 is 11 amino acids. V was trimmed by 5 bases and J by 9 bases, leaving 10 bases between them. CDR3 amino acids: CASSGARSYTF. CDR3 DNA sequence: TGTGCCAGCAGTGGGGCAAGGAGCTACACCTTC.

The CDR3 sequence: CASSFIRAILSYEQYF. The CDR3 DNA reads TGTGCCAGCAGTTTTATCAGGGCGATCCTTTCCTACGAGCAGTACTTC. This chain joins TRBV28 and TRBJ2-7, with D tentatively TRBD1 (5 bases). Between the trimmed V and J ends, which lost 3 bases and 1 base, there was a span of 16 bases. Per the germline V gene, CDR1 is MDHEN and CDR2 is SYDVKM. The CDR3 sequence is 16 residues long.

The CDR3, as DNA: TGTGCCAGCAGCTTGGAGAGTAGCAATCAGCCCCAGCATTTT. Its protein product is CASSLESSNQPQHF. V is TRBV7-9 and J is TRBJ1-5; D gene uncertain. This CDR3 comprises 14 residues. Trimming pared 3 bases from V and 0 bases from J, leaving 6 bases between. Per the germline V gene, CDR1 is SEHNR and CDR2 is FQNEAQ (reference sequence).

The V and J genes are TRBV6-1 and TRBJ2-6; 7 positions match TRBD1. Unmatched junction bases numbered 5, after V lost 4 bases and J lost 2 bases. CDR1 and CDR2 from the germline V gene are MNHNS and SASEGT. This CDR3 spans 16 amino acids. CDR3 sequence: CASSGQGNPGANVLTF. The CDR3, as DNA: TGTGCCAGCAGTGGACAGGGTAACCCTGGGGCCAACGTCCTGACTTTC.

The rearrangement uses TRBV29-1 and TRBJ2-4; tentatively, D is TRBD2 (5 bases). Trimming removed 7 bases at V and 3 bases at J, with 10 bases between. Germline V gives CDR1 SQVTM, CDR2 ANQGSEA. The CDR3 sequence is 12 residues long. The CDR3 nucleotides read TGCAGCGGGGCAGAGGGCAAAAACATTCAGTACTTC. Residues: CSGAEGKNIQYF.

This rearrangement joins TRBV5-1 to TRBJ2-1; 9 bases map to TRBD1. The germline gives CDR1 SGHRS, CDR2 YFSETQ. CDR3 length: 15 amino acids. V gave up 3 bases and J gave up 10 bases; unmatched junction bases: 11. DNA for the CDR3: TGCGCCAGCAGCTCCGGGGACAGGGTATCGTTGGAGCAGTTCTTC. It yields the protein CASSSGDRVSLEQFF. Using reference TRBV5-1 and TRBJ2-1 for the parts outside the CDR3, the full variable domain is KAGVTQTPRYLIKTRGQQVTLSCSPISGHRSVSWYQQTPGQGLQFLFEYFSETQRNKGNFPGRFSGRQFSNSRSEMNVSTLELGDSALYLCASSSGDRVSLEQFFGPGTRLTVL.

CDR3: CASTDGTGLFTDTQYF. CDR3 in DNA: TGTGCCAGCACTGACGGGACAGGTCTTTTCACAGATACGCAGTATTTT. The chain uses TRBV9 and TRBJ2-3; 8 nucleotides match TRBD1. Losses at the gene ends were 6 bases for V and 2 bases for J; bases not matched to a gene: 11. Germline-derived CDR1 and CDR2 are SGDLS and YYNGEE. The CDR3 length is 16 residues.

The gene calls are TRBV6-5 and TRBJ1-3; TRBD1 agrees at 8 bases. The CDR3 is made up of 15 amino acids. J gave up 0 bases and V 6 bases, and 4 bases lay outside the gene matches. CDR1 is MNHEY, CDR2 SVGAGI, per germline. DNA of the CDR3: TGTGCCAGCAGAGGACAGGGATACTCTGGAAACACCATATATTTT. Amino acids: CASRGQGYSGNTIYF.

This clone was detected once. Different DNA sequences within this sample yield the same CDR3. The V and J genes are TRBV27 and TRBJ2-7, with D tentatively TRBD2 (6 bases). This CDR3 contains 14 residues. Trimming stripped 4 bases from V and 4 bases from J, with 14 bases between. Germline CDR1 reads MNHEY; CDR2 reads SMNVEV (reference sequence). This chain's CDR3 is CASSSIAGSYEQYF. The CDR3 bases are TGTGCCAGCAGTTCTATCGCCGGGAGTTACGAGCAGTACTTC.

The chain employs TRBV7-9 and TRBJ2-5; tentatively, D is TRBD1 (6 bases). This CDR3 has 14 residues. Germline V lookup: CDR1 SEHNR, CDR2 FQNEAQ (reference sequence). V was trimmed by 2 bases and J by 4 bases, leaving 11 bases between them. The CDR3 spells CASSLPQGRETQYF. CDR3 DNA: TGTGCCAGCAGCTTACCCCAGGGGCGAGAGACCCAGTACTTC.

J is TRBJ2-2 and V is TRBV29-1, with D possibly matching TRBD2 (6 bases). V shed 5 bases and J shed 7 bases, with 11 bases lying between them. Germline V gene data show CDR1 as SQVTM and CDR2 as ANQGSEA. The CDR3 length is 12 residues. CDR3 nucleotides: TGCAGCGTTAATGACGGGGGCGGGGAGCTGTTTTTT. Translation: CSVNDGGGELFF.

This clone has more than one count but fewer than ten. The rearrangement joins TRBV20-1 to TRBJ2-5; 9 nucleotides line up with TRBD1. This CDR3 spans 11 amino acids. The trim removed 3 bases at V and 10 bases at J, leaving 3 bases unmatched. Germline V lookup: CDR1 DFQATT, CDR2 SNEGSKA (reference sequence). CDR3 residues: CSASQTGGQYF. CDR3 nucleotide sequence: TGCAGTGCTAGCCAGACAGGGGGCCAGTACTTC.

The gene calls are TRBV7-6 and TRBJ2-1; 9 bases align to TRBD2. The CDR3 covers 16 residues. CDR1 is SGHVS and CDR2 is FNYEAQ in the germline V gene. J gave up 7 bases and V 6 bases, and 13 bases lay outside the gene matches. The CDR3 sequence: CASRASGGRAGNEQFF. The CDR3 bases are TGTGCCAGCAGGGCGTCGGGCGGGAGGGCCGGGAATGAGCAGTTCTTC.

The V gene is TRBV7-9, the J gene TRBJ2-1, with 7 positions matching TRBD2. The length of the CDR3 is 17 residues. Trimming removed 0 bases from V and 3 bases from J; junction bases left unmatched: 8. CDR1 and CDR2 (germline): SEHNR, FQNEAQ (reference sequence). The CDR3 region is CASSLAGEAGFYNEQFF. DNA of the CDR3: TGTGCCAGCAGCTTAGCGGGCGAAGCGGGATTCTACAATGAGCAGTTCTTC.

The chain couples TRBV4-3 to TRBJ2-7; D ambiguous. With 0 bases removed from V and 4 bases from J, the gap between germline ends came to 13 bases. The CDR3 is 15 residues long. In germline, CDR1 is LGHNA, CDR2 YSLEER. The CDR3 DNA sequence: TGCGCCAGCAGCCAAGATCAAGCCAATCTTTACGAGCAGTACTTC. The encoded protein is CASSQDQANLYEQYF.

The chain links TRBV11-3 to TRBJ2-4; tentatively, D is TRBD1 (5 bases). CDR1 is SGHNT and CDR2 is YENEEA in the germline V gene. Trimming removed 2 bases from V and 5 bases from J, with 10 bases in between. The CDR3 covers 14 residues. The chain's CDR3 is CASSLWGGQNIQYF. The CDR3 DNA is TGTGCCAGCAGCTTATGGGGCGGTCAAAACATTCAGTACTTC.

The chain is built from TRBV18 and TRBJ1-3, with TRBD1 matching over 9 bases. The germline CDR1 and CDR2 sequences are KGHSH and LQKENI. V lost 1 base and J lost 5; bases outside the gene matches: 9. The CDR3 is 17 residues long. CDR3 DNA sequence: TGTGCCAGCTCACCACTCCAGACAGGGGGGGGAAGAAACACCATATATTTT. The encoded protein is CASSPLQTGGGRNTIYF.

The chain employs TRBV19 and TRBJ2-2; 9 bases fit TRBD1. The CDR3 loop spans 16 amino acids. The germline CDR1 and CDR2 sequences are LNHDA and SQIVND (reference sequence). V was clipped by 4 bases and J by 2 bases; unmatched bases: 5. CDR3 loop: CASSKQGQGNTGELFF. CDR3 nucleotides: TGTGCCAGTAGTAAGCAGGGACAGGGTAACACCGGGGAGCTGTTTTTT.

V is TRBV15 and J is TRBJ1-1; D gene uncertain. Germline CDR1 LNHNV, CDR2 YYDKDF (reference sequence). V was trimmed by 0 bases and J by 8 bases, leaving 19 bases between them. The CDR3 consists of 16 residues. CDR3 sequence: CATSRDRSSGLWEAFF. DNA of the CDR3: TGTGCCACCAGCAGAGATAGAAGCTCAGGCCTATGGGAAGCTTTCTTT.

The chain recombines TRBV6-5 with TRBJ2-2; maybe TRBD1 (5 bases). This CDR3 is built from 15 residues. Trimming removed 8 bases at V and 1 base at J, with 14 bases between. In germline, CDR1 is MNHEY, CDR2 SVGAGI. The CDR3 DNA is TGTGCCAGCTATCCCGACAGACGGAACACCGGGGAGCTGTTTTTT. This codes for CASYPDRRNTGELFF.

The rearrangement joins TRBV4-1 to TRBJ2-2; tentatively, D is TRBD2 (6 bases). The CDR3 covers 16 residues. Between the trimmed V and J ends, which lost 1 base and 3 bases, there was a span of 12 bases. The germline V gene has CDR1 MGHRA and CDR2 YSYEKL. CDR3 nucleotide sequence: TGCGCCAGCAGCCAAGGGACCAGGAGGGACACCGGGGAGCTGTTTTTT. It translates to CASSQGTRRDTGELFF.

The rearrangement uses TRBV7-8 and TRBJ1-1; perhaps TRBD1 as D (5 bases). The CDR3 contains 14 residues. From germline, CDR1 is SGHVS and CDR2 FQNEAQ. Trimming shortened V by 0 bases and J by 4 bases, and 9 bases separated the two germline ends. DNA for the CDR3: TGTGCCAGCAGCTTAGCAGGACAAGGCACTGAAGCTTTCTTT. Residues: CASSLAGQGTEAFF.

The sample holds a few counts of this clone. The V call is TRBV9, the J call TRBJ2-1; 8 bases agree with TRBD2. The CDR3 sequence is 16 residues long. CDR1 SGDLS and CDR2 YYNGEE come from the germline V gene. J was trimmed by 3 bases and V by 4 bases; bases with no gene match: 9. Written as DNA, the CDR3 is TGTGCCAGCAGCTCCCGGGGTAGCGGGAACTACAATGAGCAGTTCTTC. It encodes CASSSRGSGNYNEQFF.